The 28 T cell receptor beta chains given below trace back to one sample, sequenced in a study of T cell changes during pregnancy in multiple sclerosis (dated by TCRdb to between 2018 and 2021). Library construction relied on the immunoSEQ multiplex PCR assay. TCRdb obtained this table from immuneACCESS and retained in-frame rearrangements with V and J assigned. These tables miss some clones; where compared with another copy, unresolved V genes account for less than half of the shortfall, and the remainder is unexplained. The sample yields about 62,000 clones; about nine tenths were counted once. The ten largest clones represent roughly 2.7% of the sample. Source: peripheral blood, taken in the first trimester of pregnancy. These receptors all come from a female donor with multiple sclerosis, enrolled in a pregnancy study.

V and J are TRBV6-5 and TRBJ2-7, with TRBD2 as a possible D gene (5 bases). The CDR3 loop spans 13 amino acids. Trimming cost V 5 bases and J 4 bases, with 12 bases left between them. Germline lookup yields CDR1 MNHEY and CDR2 SVGAGI. DNA for the CDR3: TGTGCCAGCAGTCCAGAGGGTAGGTACGAGCAGTACTTC. Its protein product is CASSPEGRYEQYF.

This clone has only a few counts. The gene calls are TRBV6-5 and TRBJ1-1, with D possibly being TRBD1 (5 bases). The CDR3 is 14 amino acids. The ends were cut back, 5 bases at V and 1 base at J, with 11 bases in the middle. Germline V CDR1 and CDR2: MNHEY, SVGAGI. Written as DNA, the CDR3 is TGTGCCAGCAGTCAGACAGAAACGAACACTGAAGCTTTCTTT. Translation gives CASSQTETNTEAFF.

The chain is built from TRBV29-1 and TRBJ2-5; D is possibly TRBD2 (6 bases). The CDR3 is 13 residues long. Between the trimmed V and J ends, which lost 7 bases and 4 bases, there was a span of 16 bases. CDR1 SQVTM and CDR2 ANQGSEA come from the germline V gene. The CDR3 nucleotides read TGCAGCGCGTACGGGACTCTCGGAGAGACCCAGTACTTC. Its protein product is CSAYGTLGETQYF.

This clone was seen just once. This rearrangement joins TRBV7-8 to TRBJ2-7; maybe TRBD2 (6 bases). The length of the CDR3 is 15 residues. Germline CDR1 SGHVS, CDR2 FQNEAQ. Trimming took 6 bases from V and 4 from J, leaving 19 bases between them. The CDR3 sequence is CASSYSGRTDYEQYF. The CDR3 DNA reads as TGTGCCAGCAGTTATAGCGGCAGAACTGATTACGAGCAGTACTTC.

The V and J genes are TRBV19 and TRBJ2-2; D unclear. The V gene's germline CDR1 is LNHDA and CDR2 SQIVND (reference sequence). This CDR3 is 15 amino acids long. Trimming pared 2 bases from V and 5 bases from J, leaving 12 bases between. The DNA of the CDR3 is TGTGCCAGTAGTATACAGGCAGGTTGGACCGGGGAGCTGTTTTTT. It specifies CASSIQAGWTGELFF. Combining the CDR3 with reference TRBV19 and TRBJ2-2 gives the whole variable domain DGGITQSPKYLFRKEGQNVTLSCEQNLNHDAMYWYRQDPGQGLRLIYYSQIVNDFQKGDIAEGYSVSREKKESFPLTVTSAQKNPTAFYLCASSIQAGWTGELFFGEGSRLTVL.

This clone appeared a few times. V usage is TRBV18 and J usage is TRBJ1-1; 8 nucleotides agree with TRBD1. Looked up from germline, CDR1 is KGHSH and CDR2 is LQKENI. The CDR3 is 16 amino acids. The trim removed 2 bases at V and 0 bases at J, leaving 5 bases unmatched. CDR3 nucleotides: TGTGCCAGCTCACCAGCGACAGGGGAAATGAACACTGAAGCTTTCTTT. Translated, it gives CASSPATGEMNTEAFF.

CDR3: CASSLNTRSYTF. As DNA, the CDR3 is TGTGCCAGCAGCCTAAACACCAGGAGCTACACCTTC. The chain couples TRBV11-1 to TRBJ1-2, with unresolved D. Germline-derived CDR1 and CDR2 are SGHAT and FQDESV (reference sequence). The length of the CDR3 is 12 residues. V lost 5 bases and J 9 bases, leaving 13 bases between the germline ends.

The rearrangement uses TRBV6-5 and TRBJ1-1; 7 bases align to TRBD1. Germline CDR1 MNHEY, CDR2 SVGAGI. CDR3 size: 14 residues. Trimming took 5 bases from V and 3 from J; bases not matched to a gene: 6. CDR3 residues: CASSDRVGHTEAFF. DNA for the CDR3: TGTGCCAGCAGTGACAGGGTTGGGCACACTGAAGCTTTCTTT.

The rearrangement joins TRBV13 to TRBJ1-2, with 7 bases fitting TRBD1. Germline CDR1 and CDR2: PRHDT and FYEKMQ (reference sequence). V was pared by 5 bases and J by 7 bases, with 13 bases of the junction left unmatched. The CDR3 is 15 residues long. The CDR3 sequence is CASSETGTAGGGYTF. In DNA form, the CDR3 reads TGTGCCAGCAGCGAGACCGGGACAGCCGGGGGTGGCTACACCTTC.

V and J are TRBV30 and TRBJ1-5; D unresolved. The CDR3 is 16 residues long. V was clipped by 0 bases and J by 4 bases, with 16 bases between them. Germline V CDR1 and CDR2: GTSNPN, SVGIG (reference sequence). The CDR3 region is CAWSVEVGILNQPQHF. CDR3 nucleotide sequence: TGTGCCTGGAGTGTGGAGGTGGGGATTCTTAATCAGCCCCAGCATTTT.

This rearrangement joins TRBV6-5 to TRBJ2-3; no reliable D call. Germline V gene lookup returns CDR1 MNHEY and CDR2 SVGAGI. V lost 5 bases and J lost 4, with 10 bases in between. CDR3 length: 13 amino acids. The DNA for the CDR3 is TGTGCCAGCAGTACTCCTCGGGCAGATACGCAGTATTTT. Its translation is CASSTPRADTQYF.

The V gene is TRBV19, the J gene TRBJ1-2, with 9 positions matching TRBD1. The CDR3 is 15 residues long. In germline, CDR1 is LNHDA, CDR2 SQIVND (reference sequence). The junction had 11 bases not matched to a gene; V was cut back by 5 bases and J by 7 bases. CDR3 residues: CASSHEDRGPSGYTF. CDR3 DNA sequence: TGTGCCAGTAGTCACGAGGACAGGGGACCTTCTGGCTACACCTTC.

The rearrangement links TRBV12-5 to TRBJ1-1, with D unclear. The germline V gene has CDR1 LGHNT and CDR2 FRNRAP. The CDR3 spans 15 residues. V dropped 1 base and J dropped 2 bases, with 11 bases sitting between them. The CDR3 protein is CASGLDWAPNTEAFF. The CDR3 DNA sequence: TGTGCTAGTGGTTTGGACTGGGCCCCTAACACTGAAGCTTTCTTT.

This clone has a single count. The rearrangement joins TRBV10-1 to TRBJ2-2; TRBD1 matches 9 bases. This CDR3 contains 15 residues. Per the germline V gene, CDR1 is WNHNN and CDR2 is SYGVQD (reference sequence). With V trimmed by 3 bases and J by 4 bases, 3 bases remained unmatched. Here the CDR3 DNA reads TGCGCCAGCAGTGAATGGACAGGGGTCACCGGGGAGCTGTTTTTT. Amino acid sequence: CASSEWTGVTGELFF.

V is TRBV18 and J is TRBJ2-2; maybe TRBD2 (6 bases). With 1 base removed from V and 2 bases from J, the gap between germline ends came to 17 bases. Germline V gives CDR1 KGHSH, CDR2 LQKENI. The CDR3 spans 18 residues. CDR3 amino acids: CASSPQLAPDPNTGELFF. The CDR3 region has the DNA TGTGCCAGCTCACCACAGCTAGCGCCCGACCCTAACACCGGGGAGCTGTTTTTT.

The chain joins TRBV7-8 to TRBJ2-3, with TRBD2 as a possible D gene (6 bases). The V end lost 4 bases, the J end lost 2 bases, and 19 bases lay between the germline ends. CDR3 size: 17 residues. Germline V gene sequence: CDR1 SGHVS, CDR2 FQNEAQ. CDR3 protein: CASSSYDGLQLTDTQYF. In nucleotides, the CDR3 is TGTGCCAGCAGCTCCTATGACGGACTACAACTCACAGATACGCAGTATTTT.

A few counts support this clone. The chain is built from TRBV7-9 and TRBJ1-2; D may be TRBD1 (5 bases). Per the germline V gene, CDR1 is SEHNR and CDR2 is FQNEAQ (reference sequence). V was cut by 6 bases and J by 6 bases, with 14 bases left in between. The CDR3 spans 13 residues. The CDR3: CASSFMSQDGYTF. Written as DNA, the CDR3 is TGTGCCAGCAGTTTTATGTCACAGGATGGCTACACCTTC.

V is TRBV5-6 and J is TRBJ1-2, with D perhaps TRBD1 (5 bases). CDR3 length equals 11 residues. Germline V gives CDR1 SGHDT, CDR2 YYEEEE. V gave up 3 bases and J gave up 12 bases, with 12 bases separating them. The CDR3 region is CASSWGDFDTF. For the CDR3, the DNA is TGTGCCAGCAGCTGGGGGGACTTCGACACCTTC.

This clone appeared a single time. The chain couples TRBV30 to TRBJ1-3; D is uncertain. Looked up from germline, CDR1 is GTSNPN and CDR2 is SVGIG (reference sequence). This CDR3 region has 15 residues. V shed 3 bases and J shed 2 bases, with 14 bases lying between them. Here the CDR3 reads CAWRALPQPGNTIYF. The CDR3 nucleotides read TGTGCCTGGAGAGCTTTACCACAGCCTGGAAACACCATATATTTT.

CDR3 region: CASTLAGSTDTQYF. CDR3 DNA sequence: TGTGCCTCTACACTAGCGGGGAGCACAGATACGCAGTATTTT. The chain combines TRBV30 with TRBJ2-3, with TRBD2 identical over 10 bases. The CDR3 is 14 amino acids. Unmatched junction bases numbered 4, after V lost 7 bases and J lost 0 bases. Looked up from germline, CDR1 is GTSNPN and CDR2 is SVGIG (reference sequence).

The V gene is TRBV6-5, the J gene TRBJ1-4; weak D call: TRBD1 (6 bases). V dropped 6 bases and J dropped 8 bases, with 19 bases sitting between them. CDR1 and CDR2 (germline): MNHEY, SVGAGI. CDR3 size: 15 residues. CDR3 coding DNA: TGTGCCAGCAGGAATACCGGGACATCGGAAGAAAAACTGTTTTTT. It yields the protein CASRNTGTSEEKLFF.

V usage is TRBV5-4 and J usage is TRBJ2-1; weak D call: TRBD1 (5 bases). The CDR3 covers 12 residues. V was shortened by 2 bases and J by 6 bases, with 6 bases between the two germline ends. Germline values: CDR1 SGHNT, CDR2 YYREEE (reference sequence). The CDR3 is CASSFDSNEQFF. The CDR3, as DNA: TGTGCCAGCAGCTTCGACAGCAATGAGCAGTTCTTC.

The chain employs TRBV7-9 and TRBJ1-1; TRBD1 matches 7 bases. Germline V CDR1 and CDR2: SEHNR, FQNEAQ (reference sequence). The CDR3 spans 11 residues. After removal of 11 bases from V and 1 base from J, the junction contained 1 base not matched to a gene. CDR3: CAGQANTEAFF. CDR3 nucleotides: TGTGCCGGACAGGCGAACACTGAAGCTTTCTTT.

The V call is TRBV9, the J call TRBJ2-2, with 11 bases that match TRBD1. Germline CDR1 is SGDLS and CDR2 is YYNGEE. Trimming cost V 3 bases and J 7 bases; bases outside gene matches: 11. The CDR3 is 17 amino acids. CDR3 sequence: CASSDDGQGARYGELFF. DNA for the CDR3: TGTGCCAGCAGCGACGACGGACAGGGGGCGCGGTACGGGGAGCTGTTTTTT. Supplemented by reference TRBV9 and TRBJ2-2, the full variable domain reads DSGVTQTPKHLITATGQRVTLRCSPRSGDLSVYWYQQSLDQGLQFLIQYYNGEERAKGNILERFSAQQFPDLHSELNLSSLELGDSALYFCASSDDGQGARYGELFFGEGSRLTVL.

The V call is TRBV7-8, the J call TRBJ2-7; D not certain. The CDR3 loop spans 11 amino acids. The germline CDR1 and CDR2 sequences are SGHVS and FQNEAQ. Trimming pared 5 bases from V and 3 bases from J, leaving 5 bases between. CDR3 residues: CASSLSYEQYF. The CDR3 DNA reads TGTGCCAGCAGCCTAAGCTACGAGCAGTACTTC. Complete variable domain (other parts from reference TRBV7-8 and TRBJ2-7): GAGVSQSPRYKVAKRGQDVALRCDPISGHVSLFWYQQALGQGPEFLTYFQNEAQLDKSGLPSDRFFAERPEGSVSTLKIQRTQQEDSAVYLCASSLSYEQYFGPGTRLTVT.

The rearrangement joins TRBV12-5 to TRBJ1-1; 7 positions agree with TRBD1. J was trimmed by 7 bases and V by 5 bases; bases with no gene match: 4. Germline CDR1 LGHNT, CDR2 FRNRAP. There are 12 residues in the CDR3. CDR3 residues: CASGPNRGEAFF. The CDR3, as DNA: TGTGCTAGTGGTCCAAACAGGGGTGAAGCTTTCTTT.

This clone was detected a few times. The chain is built from TRBV6-4 and TRBJ2-2, with D perhaps TRBD2 (6 bases). Germline CDR1 MRHNA, CDR2 SNTAGT. With 6 bases removed from V and 8 bases from J, the gap between germline ends came to 16 bases. The CDR3 length is 14 residues. This CDR3 is CASSRDSSSGELFF. CDR3 in DNA: TGTGCCAGCAGCAGGGACTCGTCGTCGGGGGAGCTGTTTTTT.

The rearrangement uses TRBV15 and TRBJ2-1; weak D call: TRBD2 (6 bases). CDR1 and CDR2 (germline): LNHNV, YYDKDF (reference sequence). The CDR3 loop spans 15 amino acids. The V and J ends lost 2 bases and 0 bases respectively, with 8 bases between them. DNA for the CDR3: TGTGCCACCAGCAGATATAGCGGCTCCTACAATGAGCAGTTCTTC. Translating gives CATSRYSGSYNEQFF.